The entry that follows covers one T cell receptor (beta chain) sequence. CDR3 size: 15 residues. Trimming stripped 0 bases from V and 4 bases from J, with 10 bases between. Germline-derived CDR1 and CDR2 are LGHDT and YNNKEL (reference sequence). TCRdb keeps only in-frame clones here, not all; method: immunoSEQ multiplex PCR. The repertoire holds almost 400,000 clones, with over 75% as singletons. Patients in Seattle were enrolled during active infection, then followed longitudinally. This specimen belongs to a study of blood T cell repertoires in COVID-19. For the study at large: Donors in the United States, Italy and Spain gave samples during acute or convalescent COVID-19. PBMCs, B-cell-depleted T cells, or T cells provided the cDNA or gDNA that made up the material.

The receptor was derived from a woman aged 55-70 years with COVID-19, enrolled during active disease. J is TRBJ1-3 and V is TRBV3-1 (or the pseudogene TRBV3-2); D not certain. Sample: peripheral blood. The CDR3 region is CASSQDSVTGNTIYF. The CDR3 DNA reads TGTGCCAGCAGCCAAGACAGTGTGACAGGAAACACCATATATTTT.